A single TCR beta chain is shown here with its context. Its antigen is not identified. This sample is drawn from a study of CD8 T cells in Susac syndrome. Study results and limitations: The study's TCR sequencing and HLA analysis covered a relatively small number of individuals, and the study acknowledged this.

An amount of RNA that ranged from roughly 0.5 to 1 ug was reverse transcribed with random hexamers. Coverage of TCR beta CDR3 amplification by immunoSEQ multiplex PCR extended to 54 Vbeta and 13 Jbeta. From the immunoSEQ multiplex PCR reads, TCRdb called clonotypes with MiXCR, one entry per CDR3 protein. The sample holds 230,000 or so distinct CDR3 sequences, around 95% seen once. Treatment-naive patients with stable or active relapsing-remitting disease served as multiple sclerosis controls. CD8+ and CD4+ T cells were negatively isolated; TEMRA cells were FACS-enriched. The sequenced sample consisted of CD4+ T cells from PBMCs. This receptor was identified in a human donor with multiple sclerosis.

This chain's CDR3 is CASSTGLAGGGDTQYF. The DNA for the CDR3 is TGTGCCAGCAGTACGGGACTAGCGGGAGGCGGTGATACGCAGTATTTT. The V call is TRBV6-6, the J call TRBJ2-3, with 15 nucleotides matching TRBD2. Germline CDR1 MNHNY, CDR2 SVGAGI (reference sequence). The CDR3 length is 16 residues. V lost 5 bases and J lost 6; bases outside the gene matches: 6.